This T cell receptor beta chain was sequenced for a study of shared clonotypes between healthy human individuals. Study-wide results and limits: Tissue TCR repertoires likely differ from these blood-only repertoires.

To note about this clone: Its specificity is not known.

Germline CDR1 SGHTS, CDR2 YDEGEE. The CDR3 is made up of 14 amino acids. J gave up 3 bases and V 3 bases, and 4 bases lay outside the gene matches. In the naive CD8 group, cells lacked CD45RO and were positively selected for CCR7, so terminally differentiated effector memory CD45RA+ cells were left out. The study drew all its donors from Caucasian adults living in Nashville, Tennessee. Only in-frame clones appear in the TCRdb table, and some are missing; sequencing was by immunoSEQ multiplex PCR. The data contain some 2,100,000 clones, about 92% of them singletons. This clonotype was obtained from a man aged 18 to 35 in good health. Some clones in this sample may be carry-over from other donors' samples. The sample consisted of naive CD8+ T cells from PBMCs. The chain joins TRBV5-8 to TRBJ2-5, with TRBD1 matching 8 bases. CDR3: CASSSEDREETQYF. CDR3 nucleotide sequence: TGTGCCAGCAGCTCTGAGGACAGGGAAGAGACCCAGTACTTC.